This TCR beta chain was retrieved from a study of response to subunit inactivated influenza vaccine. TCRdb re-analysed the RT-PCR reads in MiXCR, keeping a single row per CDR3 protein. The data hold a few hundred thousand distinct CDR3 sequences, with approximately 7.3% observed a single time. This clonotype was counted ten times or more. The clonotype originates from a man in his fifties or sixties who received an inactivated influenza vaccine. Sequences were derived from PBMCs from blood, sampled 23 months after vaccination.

CDR3 residues: CASSSLPGQGRFLAKNIQYF. DNA for the CDR3: TGTGCCAGCAGCTCCCTCCCGGGACAGGGGCGCTTCTTAGCCAAAAACATTCAGTACTTC. V gene TRBV3-1 combines with J gene TRBJ2-4; 10 bases are shared with TRBD1. The CDR3 length is 20 residues. The V gene's germline CDR1 is LGHDT and CDR2 YNNKEL (reference sequence). The junction had 16 bases not matched to a gene; V was cut back by 5 bases and J by 0 bases. Supplemented by reference TRBV3-1 and TRBJ2-4, the full variable domain reads DTAVSQTPKYLVTQMGNDKSIKCEQNLGHDTMYWYKQDSKKFLKIMFSYNNKELIINETVPNRFSPKSPDKAHLNLHINSLELGDSAVYFCASSSLPGQGRFLAKNIQYFGAGTRLSVL.